The subject of this entry is one T cell receptor (beta chain). This specimen comes from a study of control samples from healthy donors and cancer patients. The method was immunoSEQ multiplex PCR; TCRdb's version includes in-frame clones alone and lacks a portion of them. The profile shows about 110,000 clones, roughly 79% of them singletons. This TCR derives from a man aged 18 to 29 in good health. Sequenced sample: blood.

Here the CDR3 reads CASSRPPKWTEAFF. The CDR3 nucleotides are TGTGCCAGCAGCCGACCCCCAAAGTGGACTGAAGCTTTCTTT. The rearrangement uses TRBV5-8 and TRBJ1-1; D remains ambiguous. The CDR3 totals 14 residues. The V end lost 4 bases, the J end lost 5 bases, and 15 bases lay between the germline ends. From germline, CDR1 is SGHTS and CDR2 YDEGEE.